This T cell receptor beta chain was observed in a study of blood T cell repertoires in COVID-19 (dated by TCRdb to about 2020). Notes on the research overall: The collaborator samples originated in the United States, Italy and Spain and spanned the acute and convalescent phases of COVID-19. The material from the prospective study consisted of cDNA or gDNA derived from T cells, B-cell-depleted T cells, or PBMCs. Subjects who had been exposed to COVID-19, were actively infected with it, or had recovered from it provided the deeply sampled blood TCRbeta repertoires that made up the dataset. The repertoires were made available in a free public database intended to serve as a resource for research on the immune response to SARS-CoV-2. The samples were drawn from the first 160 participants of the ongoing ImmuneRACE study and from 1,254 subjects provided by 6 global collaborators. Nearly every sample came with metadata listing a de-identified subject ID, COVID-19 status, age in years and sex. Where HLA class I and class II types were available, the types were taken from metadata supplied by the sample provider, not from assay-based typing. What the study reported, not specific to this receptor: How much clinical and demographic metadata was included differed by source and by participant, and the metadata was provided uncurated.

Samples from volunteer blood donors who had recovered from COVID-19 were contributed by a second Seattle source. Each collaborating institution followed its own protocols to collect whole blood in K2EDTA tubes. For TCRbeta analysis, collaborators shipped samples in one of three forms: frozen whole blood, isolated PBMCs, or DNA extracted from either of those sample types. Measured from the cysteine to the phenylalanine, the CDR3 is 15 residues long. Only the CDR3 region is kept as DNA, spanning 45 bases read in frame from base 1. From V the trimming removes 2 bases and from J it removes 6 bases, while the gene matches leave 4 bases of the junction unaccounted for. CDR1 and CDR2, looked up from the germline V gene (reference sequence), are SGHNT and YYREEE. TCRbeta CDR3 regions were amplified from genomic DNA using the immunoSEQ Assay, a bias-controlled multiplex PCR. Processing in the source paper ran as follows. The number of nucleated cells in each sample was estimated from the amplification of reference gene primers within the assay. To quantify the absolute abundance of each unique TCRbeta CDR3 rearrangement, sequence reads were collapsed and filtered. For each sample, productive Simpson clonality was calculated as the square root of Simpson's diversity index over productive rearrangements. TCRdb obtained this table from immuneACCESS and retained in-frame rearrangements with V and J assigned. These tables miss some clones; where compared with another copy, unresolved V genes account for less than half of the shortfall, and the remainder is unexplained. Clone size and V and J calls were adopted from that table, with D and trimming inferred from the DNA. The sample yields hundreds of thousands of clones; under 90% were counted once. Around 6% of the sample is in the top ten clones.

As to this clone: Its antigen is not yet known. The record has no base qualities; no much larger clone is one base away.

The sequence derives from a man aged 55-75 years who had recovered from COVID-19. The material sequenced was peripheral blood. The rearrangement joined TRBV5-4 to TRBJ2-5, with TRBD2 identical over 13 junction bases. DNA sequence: TGTGCCAGCAGCTTCTCGACTAGCGGGGGGAAGACCCAGTACTTC. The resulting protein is CASSFSTSGGKTQYF. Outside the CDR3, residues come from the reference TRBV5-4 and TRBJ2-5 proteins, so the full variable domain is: ETGVTQSPTHLIKTRGQQVTLRCSSQSGHNTVSWYQQALGQGPQFIFQYYREEENGRGNFPPRFSGLQFPNYSSELNVNALELDDSALYLCASSFSTSGGKTQYFGPGTRLLVL.